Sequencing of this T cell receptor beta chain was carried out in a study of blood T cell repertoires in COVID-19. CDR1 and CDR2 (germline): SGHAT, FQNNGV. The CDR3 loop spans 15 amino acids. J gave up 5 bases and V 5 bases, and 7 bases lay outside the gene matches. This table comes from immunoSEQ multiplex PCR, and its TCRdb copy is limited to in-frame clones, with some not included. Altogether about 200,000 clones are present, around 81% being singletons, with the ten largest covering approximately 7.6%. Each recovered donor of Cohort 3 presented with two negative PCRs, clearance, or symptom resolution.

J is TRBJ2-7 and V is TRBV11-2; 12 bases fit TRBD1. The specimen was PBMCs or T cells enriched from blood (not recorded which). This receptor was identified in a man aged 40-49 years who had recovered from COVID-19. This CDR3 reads CASSRDRGRADEQYF. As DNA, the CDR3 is TGTGCCAGCAGCCGGGACAGGGGGCGCGCGGACGAGCAGTACTTC.